Listed here is a single T cell receptor (beta chain). Its target is not known. Method: immunoSEQ multiplex PCR; TCRdb's copy keeps in-frame clones and lacks some. In the table there are 100,000 to 150,000 clones, around nine tenths of which are singletons. This sample was included in a study of T cell responses to AZD1222 COVID-19 vaccine. Study background: Researchers grouped second doses given at about 4 or about 12 weeks into one pool.

The junction had 7 bases not matched to a gene; V was cut back by 8 bases and J by 8 bases. CDR1 and CDR2 from the germline V gene are MGHDK and SYGVNS. The length of the CDR3 is 14 residues. Findings and limits, study-wide: In the spike-specific TCR repertoire, nearly half reportedly target unmutated variant regions. Spike-specific TCRs gained breadth and depth after people received two AZD1222 doses. Donors were mostly white British, more females; clonal diversity possibly underestimated.

The clonotype was recovered from an adult in good health. The chain couples TRBV25-1 to TRBJ2-1, with TRBD2 matching over 12 bases. The source was peripheral blood, collected on day 0 of AZD1222 vaccination. The CDR3 loop is CASQGLAGFDEQFF. The CDR3 DNA follows: TGTGCCAGCCAAGGACTAGCGGGATTCGATGAGCAGTTCTTC.